Reported below is one TCR beta chain. Antigen unknown. This sample is drawn from a study of cytomegalovirus exposure and HLA in healthy donors. General study results and limits: The classifier, whose performance was assessed in both the original and validation cohorts, reportedly diagnosed cytomegalovirus status with high specificity and sensitivity. The authors listed around 150 TCR beta chains as cytomegalovirus-associated.

The donors were part of the roughly 120-subject validation cohort, which stood apart from the approximately 640-subject first cohort. TCRdb keeps only in-frame clones here, not all; method: immunoSEQ multiplex PCR. The sample contains some 170,000 clones, 85% to 90% of which appear only once. Between the trimmed V and J ends, which lost 7 bases and 5 bases, there was a span of 11 bases. Germline lookup yields CDR1 MDHEN and CDR2 SYDVKM. The CDR3 contains 12 residues. V is TRBV28 and J is TRBJ2-5; D may be TRBD2 (5 bases). What was sequenced was PBMCs. This sequence was found in a woman under 30 in good health and CMV-seropositive. CDR3 sequence reads: CASTRWEETQYF. DNA of the CDR3: TGTGCCAGCACCCGCTGGGAGGAGACCCAGTACTTC.